A single sample is the source of the 18 T cell receptor beta chains below, sequenced in a study of spatial heterogeneity in lung cancer. Using its own MiXCR run on the 5' RACE reads, TCRdb lists one record per CDR3 protein. The profile shows more than 60,000 distinct CDR3 sequences, about 7.8% of them singletons. The time point: sample taken at primary tumor resection. Sequencing used PBMCs, obtained at surgery. All receptors derive from a male donor with early-stage non-small cell lung cancer.

This clonotype was seen a handful of times. V gene TRBV5-4 combines with J gene TRBJ1-2; D ambiguous. Trimming removed 0 bases at V and 3 bases at J, with 15 bases between. Germline V gene data show CDR1 as SGHNT and CDR2 as YYREEE (reference sequence). This CDR3 is 16 amino acids long. In DNA form, the CDR3 reads TGTGCCAGCAGCTTGGATCGGGTAGACCTTTACTATGGCTACACCTTC. Translation gives CASSLDRVDLYYGYTF. The full variable domain, in which reference TRBV5-4 and TRBJ1-2 provide the parts outside the CDR3, is ETGVTQSPTHLIKTRGQQVTLRCSSQSGHNTVSWYQQALGQGPQFIFQYYREEENGRGNFPPRFSGLQFPNYSSELNVNALELDDSALYLCASSLDRVDLYYGYTFGSGTRLTVV.

In this sample, this clonotype turned up a few times. The rearrangement links TRBV12-5 to TRBJ1-1; 7 bases agree with TRBD1. The CDR3 spans 13 residues. Per germline, CDR1 LGHNT and CDR2 FRNRAP. The ends lost 5 bases at V and 4 bases at J; junction bases unmatched: 4. CDR3 amino acids: CASGPGGSTEAFF. CDR3 DNA sequence: TGTGCTAGTGGTCCAGGGGGAAGCACTGAAGCTTTCTTT.

This clonotype has only a few counts. The chain joins TRBV7-9 to TRBJ2-1; D perhaps matches TRBD2 (5 bases). Trimming left V 8 bases short and J 0 bases short, with 17 bases between. The CDR3 extends over 16 amino acids. Germline CDR1 is SEHNR and CDR2 is FQNEAQ (reference sequence). CDR3 DNA: TGTGCCAGCTCGGTCGGGGTTTATGGCTCCTACAATGAGCAGTTCTTC. Protein product: CASSVGVYGSYNEQFF.

Only a few counts were recorded for this clonotype. The chain joins TRBV4-1 to TRBJ1-2; 7 bases are a match to TRBD1. V gave up 4 bases and J gave up 6 bases; unmatched junction bases: 14. This CDR3 has 16 amino acids. CDR1 and CDR2 from the germline V gene are MGHRA and YSYEKL. CDR3 sequence (DNA): TGCGCCAGCAGCCCTAGAACAGGGGAAAGATCGAATGGCTACACCTTC. This encodes CASSPRTGERSNGYTF.

This clonotype was counted many times. The chain has TRBV10-3 and TRBJ2-7, with a weak D call TRBD1 (5 bases). CDR1 is ENHRY, CDR2 SYGVKD, per germline. V lost 6 bases to trimming and J lost 7 bases, with 10 bases between them. The CDR3 loop spans 11 amino acids. The CDR3 sequence: CAISTTEEQYF. The CDR3 DNA reads as TGTGCCATCAGCACGACAGAAGAGCAGTACTTC.

The sample holds many counts of this clonotype. V and J are TRBV7-2 and TRBJ2-3, with 7 bases lining up with TRBD2. V gave up 0 bases and J gave up 4 bases; unmatched junction bases: 4. The CDR3 spans 15 residues. Germline CDR1 and CDR2: SGHTA and FQGNSA. CDR3 DNA sequence: TGTGCCAGCAGCTTAGCGGGAGGGCCCTCAGATACGCAGTATTTT. Translated: CASSLAGGPSDTQYF.

This clonotype was seen ten or more times. The V and J genes are TRBV2 and TRBJ1-5, with D possibly matching TRBD1 (5 bases). The CDR3 runs 14 residues. Germline CDR1 is SNHLY and CDR2 is FYNNEI. Deletions cut 3 bases from V and 6 bases from J, with 12 bases between. The CDR3, as DNA: TGTGCCAGCAGTGAGAGTGGGGGTACTCAGCCCCAGCATTTT. This encodes CASSESGGTQPQHF.

This clonotype appeared many times. The chain joins TRBV5-1 to TRBJ2-3; 8 bases align to TRBD1. The CDR3 has 15 residues. With V trimmed by 4 bases and J by 3 bases, 7 bases remained unmatched. From germline, CDR1 is SGHRS and CDR2 YFSETQ. The CDR3 sequence: CASSADRVDTDTQYF. The CDR3 DNA sequence: TGCGCCAGCAGCGCGGACAGGGTAGATACAGATACGCAGTATTTT.

The chain uses TRBV29-1 and TRBJ1-1; D may be TRBD1 (5 bases). CDR1 and CDR2 (germline): SQVTM, ANQGSEA. This CDR3 is built from 15 residues. With 2 bases removed from V and 5 bases from J, the gap between germline ends came to 18 bases. The CDR3 sequence: CSVEIFGGRGTEAFF. In DNA form, the CDR3 reads TGCAGCGTTGAAATCTTCGGGGGGAGAGGGACTGAAGCTTTCTTT.

There are a few counts of this clonotype. The J gene is TRBJ2-5, the V gene TRBV6-6; D unresolved. Trimming cost V 0 bases and J 7 bases, with 6 bases left between them. The CDR3 is 12 amino acids. Germline lookup yields CDR1 MNHNY and CDR2 SVGAGI (reference sequence). The CDR3 DNA follows: TGTGCCAGCAGTTACTCGGACGGGACCCAGTACTTC. Translation gives CASSYSDGTQYF.

There are many counts of this clonotype. The J gene is TRBJ1-2, the V gene TRBV6-5, with a possible D match to TRBD1 (5 bases). Germline CDR1 and CDR2: MNHEY and SVGAGI. V dropped 0 bases and J dropped 4 bases, with 12 bases sitting between them. CDR3 length: 15 amino acids. CDR3 residues: CASSYSQGLPYGYTF. CDR3 in DNA: TGTGCCAGCAGTTACTCCCAGGGACTGCCCTATGGCTACACCTTC.

This clonotype was recorded many times. J is TRBJ2-3 and V is TRBV5-1, with D perhaps matching TRBD2 (6 bases). The CDR3 is made up of 13 amino acids. Germline V gene sequence: CDR1 SGHRS, CDR2 YFSETQ. Between the trimmed V and J ends, which lost 9 bases and 6 bases, there was a span of 17 bases. The CDR3 loop reads CATRRTAGDTQYF. The CDR3 bases are TGCGCCACCCGGAGGACGGCGGGGGATACGCAGTATTTT.

In this sample, this clonotype turned up many times. The J gene is TRBJ2-7, the V gene TRBV27, with TRBD1 matching 9 bases. This CDR3 contains 15 residues. V lost 0 bases, J lost 5 bases, and 5 bases stayed unmatched. Germline assignment: CDR1 MNHEY and CDR2 SMNVEV (reference sequence). The CDR3 loop reads CASSLSGTGRDEQYF. The CDR3 DNA reads TGTGCCAGCAGTTTATCTGGGACAGGGAGAGACGAGCAGTACTTC.

The sample holds many counts of this clonotype. The chain joins TRBV7-8 to TRBJ1-5; TRBD1 matches at 10 bases. This CDR3 comprises 14 residues. Per the germline V gene, CDR1 is SGHVS and CDR2 is FQNEAQ. The J segment lost 10 bases and the V segment lost 5 bases, leaving 8 bases of the junction unmatched. DNA of the CDR3: TGTGCCAGCAGCCTGGGACAGGGGTGGGACCCCCAGCATTTT. Translating it yields CASSLGQGWDPQHF.

This clonotype was counted ten times or more. V is TRBV12-3 or TRBV12-4 and J is TRBJ2-2, with 10 positions matching TRBD2. This CDR3 has 15 residues. With 5 bases clipped from V and 5 bases from J, the junction kept 5 bases outside the gene matches. The CDR3 DNA follows: TGTGCCAGCAGTGAACTAGCGGGAAGGACCGGGGAGCTGTTTTTT. It yields the protein CASSELAGRTGELFF.

This clonotype has ten or more counts. J is TRBJ2-7 and V is TRBV20-1, with D possibly being TRBD1 or TRBD2 (5 bases each). V shed 5 bases and J shed 1 base, with 12 bases lying between them. Germline CDR1 is DFQATT and CDR2 is SNEGSKA (reference sequence). The CDR3 length is 13 residues. CDR3 coding DNA: TGCAGTGCTGGGGGTTGGGGGTCCTACGAGCAGTACTTC. This sequence encodes CSAGGWGSYEQYF.

This clonotype was found many times. The rearrangement uses TRBV5-5 and TRBJ1-1; TRBD1 is a possible D gene (6 bases). The CDR3 runs to 16 residues. V shed 3 bases and J shed 1 base, with 16 bases lying between them. Germline V gene sequence: CDR1 SGHKS, CDR2 YYEKEE (reference sequence). The CDR3 region has the DNA TGTGCCAGCAGCTCTCGACAGGCCGTTTCGAACACTGAAGCTTTCTTT. Its protein is CASSSRQAVSNTEAFF.

This clonotype was seen at least ten times. This rearrangement joins TRBV27 to TRBJ2-1; 10 bases map to TRBD2. This CDR3 is built from 15 residues. V lost 2 bases and J lost 7; bases outside the gene matches: 5. The germline CDR1 and CDR2 sequences are MNHEY and SMNVEV (reference sequence). The CDR3 reads CASSLEASGSNEQFF. In DNA form, the CDR3 reads TGTGCCAGCAGTTTAGAGGCTAGCGGGAGTAATGAGCAGTTCTTC.